The clone carrying this T cell receptor beta chain was counted a single time. Antigen unknown. cDNA prepared by RNA extraction and subsequent reverse transcription served as the template for sequencing. Some clones are missing from TCRdb's copy, which holds only in-frame ones; the method was immunoSEQ multiplex PCR. The data contain some 110,000 clones, 58% of them singletons. Treatment of the sample: oral pan-JAK inhibitor, 5-10 mg twice daily. V lost 1 base and J lost 5, with 12 bases in between. This CDR3 is 14 amino acids long. CDR1 is LGHNA, CDR2 YSLEER, per germline. This sample was taken from a study of CD8+ T cells in alopecia areata. The study's findings and limits: Higher clonality and more expanded CD8+ clones appeared in lesional than normal scalp. Tofacitinib yielded significantly lower scalp clonality and fewer expanded CD8+ clones among the top 100.

The source of this sequence is a human donor with alopecia areata. The rearrangement joins TRBV4-3 to TRBJ2-7; the D gene could be TRBD1 or TRBD2 (6 bases each). This specimen consisted of CD8+ T cells sorted from blood, obtained at week 4, from a patient treated with tofacitinib. CDR3 sequence (DNA): TGCGCCAGCAGCCAAGGGAGGGGGGCCCACGAGCAGTACTTC. Translation: CASSQGRGAHEQYF.